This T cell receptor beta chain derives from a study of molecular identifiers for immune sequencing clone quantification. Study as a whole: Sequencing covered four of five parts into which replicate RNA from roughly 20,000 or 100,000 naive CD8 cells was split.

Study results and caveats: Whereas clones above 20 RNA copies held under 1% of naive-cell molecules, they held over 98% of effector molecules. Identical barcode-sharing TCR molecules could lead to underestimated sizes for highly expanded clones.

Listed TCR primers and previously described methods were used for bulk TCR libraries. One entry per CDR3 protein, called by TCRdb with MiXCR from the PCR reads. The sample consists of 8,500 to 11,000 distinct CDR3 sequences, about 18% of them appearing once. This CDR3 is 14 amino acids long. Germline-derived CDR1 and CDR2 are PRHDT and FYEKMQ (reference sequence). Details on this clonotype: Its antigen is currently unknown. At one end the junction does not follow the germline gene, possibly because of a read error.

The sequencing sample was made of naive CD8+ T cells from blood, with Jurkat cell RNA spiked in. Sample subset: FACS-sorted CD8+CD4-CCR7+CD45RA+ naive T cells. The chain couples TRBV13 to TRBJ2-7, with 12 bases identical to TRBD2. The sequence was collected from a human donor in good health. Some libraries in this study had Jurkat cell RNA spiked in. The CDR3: CANSLSLAGGEQYF. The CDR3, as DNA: TGTGCCAACAGCTTATCACTAGCGGGAGGCGAGCAGTACTTC.